This T cell receptor (beta chain) was captured by sequencing in a study of blood T cell repertoires in COVID-19. Across the study: T cells, B-cell-depleted T cells, or PBMCs provided the cDNA or gDNA that served as material.

TCRdb keeps only in-frame clones here, not all; method: immunoSEQ multiplex PCR. The sample has tens of thousands of clones; around four fifths are singletons. The CDR3 sequence is 14 residues long. Deletions cut 2 bases from V and 6 bases from J, with 13 bases between. Germline V lookup: CDR1 SGHDT, CDR2 YYEEEE. The sequence derives from an elderly man with acute or convalescent COVID-19. The sequenced sample was peripheral blood. The rearrangement uses TRBV5-6 and TRBJ2-3; D is possibly TRBD1 (6 bases). In nucleotides, the CDR3 is TGTGCCAGCAGCTTATGGGGGCCTCTCGATACGCAGTATTTT. Encoded protein: CASSLWGPLDTQYF.